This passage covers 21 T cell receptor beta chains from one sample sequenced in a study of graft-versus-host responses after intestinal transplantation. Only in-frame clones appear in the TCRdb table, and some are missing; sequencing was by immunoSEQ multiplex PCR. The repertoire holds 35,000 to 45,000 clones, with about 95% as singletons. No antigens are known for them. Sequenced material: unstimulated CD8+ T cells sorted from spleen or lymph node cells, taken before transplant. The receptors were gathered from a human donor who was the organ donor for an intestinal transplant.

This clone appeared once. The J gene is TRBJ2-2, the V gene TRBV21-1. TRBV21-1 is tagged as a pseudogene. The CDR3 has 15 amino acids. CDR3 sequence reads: CASIGGCCDTGELFF. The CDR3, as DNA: TGTGCCAGCATAGGGGGGTGCTGTGACACCGGGGAGCTGTTTTTT.

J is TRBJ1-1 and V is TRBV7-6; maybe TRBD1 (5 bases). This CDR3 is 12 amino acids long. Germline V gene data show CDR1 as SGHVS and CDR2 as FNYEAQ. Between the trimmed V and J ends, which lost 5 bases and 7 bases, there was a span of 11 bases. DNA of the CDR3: TGTGCCAGCAGCGCCGGGACCAGTGAAGCTTTCTTT. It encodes CASSAGTSEAFF.

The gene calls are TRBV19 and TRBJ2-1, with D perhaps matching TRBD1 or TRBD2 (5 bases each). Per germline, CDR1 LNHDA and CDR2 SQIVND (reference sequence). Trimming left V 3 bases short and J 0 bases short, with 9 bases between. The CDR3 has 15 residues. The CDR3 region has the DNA TGTGCCAGTAGTATTTCAGGGAGCTCCTACAATGAGCAGTTCTTC. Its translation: CASSISGSSYNEQFF.

In nucleotides, the CDR3 is TGTGCCAGCAGTTTATCCCCCGGGACAGAAGCTTTCTTT. Its protein is CASSLSPGTEAFF. The gene calls are TRBV27 and TRBJ1-1, with D perhaps matching TRBD1 (6 bases). This CDR3 has 13 residues. In germline, CDR1 is MNHEY, CDR2 SMNVEV (reference sequence). The V gene lost 0 bases and the J gene lost 8 bases, with 10 bases spanning the gap.

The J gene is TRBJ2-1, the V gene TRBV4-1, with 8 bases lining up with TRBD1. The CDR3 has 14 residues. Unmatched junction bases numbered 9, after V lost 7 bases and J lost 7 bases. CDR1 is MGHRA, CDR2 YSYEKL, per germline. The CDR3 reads CASTPLGQGNEQFF. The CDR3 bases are TGCGCCAGCACGCCTCTCGGACAGGGTAATGAGCAGTTCTTC.

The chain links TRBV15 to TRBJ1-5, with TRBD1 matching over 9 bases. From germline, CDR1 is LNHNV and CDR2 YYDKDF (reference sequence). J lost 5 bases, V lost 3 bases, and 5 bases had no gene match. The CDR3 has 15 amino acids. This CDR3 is CATSRADRGDQPQHF. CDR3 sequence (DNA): TGTGCCACCAGCAGGGCTGACAGGGGGGATCAGCCCCAGCATTTT.

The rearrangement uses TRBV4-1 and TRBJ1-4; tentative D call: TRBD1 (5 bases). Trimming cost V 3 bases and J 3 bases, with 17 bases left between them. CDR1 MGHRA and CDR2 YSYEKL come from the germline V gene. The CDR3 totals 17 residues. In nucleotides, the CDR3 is TGCGCCAGCAGCCATCTAGCCCTAGGGGCCTCTAATGAAAAACTGTTTTTT. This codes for CASSHLALGASNEKLFF.

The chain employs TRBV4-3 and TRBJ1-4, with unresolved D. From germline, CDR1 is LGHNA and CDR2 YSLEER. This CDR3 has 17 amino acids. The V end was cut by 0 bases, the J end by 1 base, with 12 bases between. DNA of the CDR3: TGCGCCAGCAGCCAAGACCCAACAGCCCGAACTAATGAAAAACTGTTTTTT. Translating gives CASSQDPTARTNEKLFF.

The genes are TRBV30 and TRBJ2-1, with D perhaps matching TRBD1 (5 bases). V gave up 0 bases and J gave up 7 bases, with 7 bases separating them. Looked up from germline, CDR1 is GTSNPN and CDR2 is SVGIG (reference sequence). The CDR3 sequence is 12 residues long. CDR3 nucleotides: TGTGCCTGGAGTGTACAGGTTAATGAGCAGTTCTTC. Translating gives CAWSVQVNEQFF.

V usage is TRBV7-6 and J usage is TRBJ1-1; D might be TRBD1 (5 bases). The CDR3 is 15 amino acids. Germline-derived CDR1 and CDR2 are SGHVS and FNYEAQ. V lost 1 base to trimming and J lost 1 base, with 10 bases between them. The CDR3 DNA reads TGTGCCAGCAGCTTAGTCGGGGGATCGAACACTGAAGCTTTCTTT. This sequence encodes CASSLVGGSNTEAFF.

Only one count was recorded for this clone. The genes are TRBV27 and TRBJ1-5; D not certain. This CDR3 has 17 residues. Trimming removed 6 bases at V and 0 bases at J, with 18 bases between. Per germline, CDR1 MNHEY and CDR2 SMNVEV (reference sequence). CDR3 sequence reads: CASSPGEGPYSNQPQHF. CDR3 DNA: TGTGCCAGCAGCCCTGGGGAAGGCCCTTATAGCAATCAGCCCCAGCATTTT.

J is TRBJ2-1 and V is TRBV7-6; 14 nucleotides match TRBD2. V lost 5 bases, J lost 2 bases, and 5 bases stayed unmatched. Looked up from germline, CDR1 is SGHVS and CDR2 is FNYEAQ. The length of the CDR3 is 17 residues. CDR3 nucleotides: TGTGCCAGCAGCGCGACTAGCGGGGGGGCCGCCTACAATGAGCAGTTCTTC. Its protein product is CASSATSGGAAYNEQFF.

CDR3 DNA sequence: TGTGCCAGCAGTTTAATTTCCCCTCGGTATAATTCACCCCTCCACTTT. Translating it yields CASSLISPRYNSPLHF. The V gene is TRBV27, the J gene TRBJ1-6, with unresolved D. This CDR3 is 16 amino acids long. Germline V gene lookup returns CDR1 MNHEY and CDR2 SMNVEV (reference sequence). V lost 2 bases, J lost 4 bases, and 12 bases lay in between.

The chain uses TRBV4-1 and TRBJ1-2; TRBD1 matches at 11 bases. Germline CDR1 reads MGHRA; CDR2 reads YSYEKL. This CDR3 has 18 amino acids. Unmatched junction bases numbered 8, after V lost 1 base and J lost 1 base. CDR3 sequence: CASSQGVGQGDINYGYTF. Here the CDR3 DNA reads TGCGCCAGCAGCCAAGGAGTGGGACAGGGGGATATTAACTATGGCTACACCTTC.

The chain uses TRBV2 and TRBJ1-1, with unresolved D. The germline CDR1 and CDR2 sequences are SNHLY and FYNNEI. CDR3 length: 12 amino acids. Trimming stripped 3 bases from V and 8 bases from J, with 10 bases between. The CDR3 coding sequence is TGTGCCAGCAGTGATTCCTCGGTCGAAGCTTTCTTT. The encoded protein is CASSDSSVEAFF.

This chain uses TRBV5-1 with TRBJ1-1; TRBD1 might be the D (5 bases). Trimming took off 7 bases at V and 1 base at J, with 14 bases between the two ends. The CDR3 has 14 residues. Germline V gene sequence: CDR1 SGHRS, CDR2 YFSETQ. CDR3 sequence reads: CASASTGENTEAFF. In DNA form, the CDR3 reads TGCGCCAGCGCCAGTACGGGGGAGAACACTGAAGCTTTCTTT.

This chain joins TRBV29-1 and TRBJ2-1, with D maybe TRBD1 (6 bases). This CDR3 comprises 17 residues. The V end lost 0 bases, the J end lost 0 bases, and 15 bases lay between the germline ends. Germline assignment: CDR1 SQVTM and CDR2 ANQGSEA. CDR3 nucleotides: TGCAGCGTTGAAGATGGACAGCTCCACAGCTCCTACAATGAGCAGTTCTTC. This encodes CSVEDGQLHSSYNEQFF.

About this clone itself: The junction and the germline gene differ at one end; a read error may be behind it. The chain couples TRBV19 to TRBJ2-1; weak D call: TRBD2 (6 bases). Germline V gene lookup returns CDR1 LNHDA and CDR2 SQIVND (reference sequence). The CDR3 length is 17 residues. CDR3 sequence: CASSTIMEGQTNNEQFF. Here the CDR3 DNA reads TGTGCCAGCAGTACCATCATGGAGGGGCAGACCAACAATGAGCAGTTCTTC.

The DNA for the CDR3 is TGTGCCATCAGTGATCTCGGGGGAGAAAACATTCAGTACTTC. Its protein product is CAISDLGGENIQYF. The chain links TRBV10-3 to TRBJ2-4, with D perhaps TRBD2 (6 bases). CDR3 length equals 14 residues. Trimming removed 3 bases from V and 5 bases from J, with 11 bases in between. Germline values: CDR1 ENHRY, CDR2 SYGVKD.

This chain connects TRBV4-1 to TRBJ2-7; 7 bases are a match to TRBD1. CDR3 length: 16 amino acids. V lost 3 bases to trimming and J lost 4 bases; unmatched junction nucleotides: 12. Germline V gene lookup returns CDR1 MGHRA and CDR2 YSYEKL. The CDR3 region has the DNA TGCGCCAGCAGCCATGGAACAGGGGATATAGCGTACGAGCAGTACTTC. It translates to CASSHGTGDIAYEQYF.

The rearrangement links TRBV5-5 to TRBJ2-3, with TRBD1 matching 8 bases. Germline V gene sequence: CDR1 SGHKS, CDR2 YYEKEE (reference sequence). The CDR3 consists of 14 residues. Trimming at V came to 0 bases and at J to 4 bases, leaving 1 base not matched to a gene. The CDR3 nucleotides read TGTGCCAGCAGCTTGGGACAGGGGCCAGATACGCAGTATTTT. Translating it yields CASSLGQGPDTQYF.